This record covers a single TCR beta chain. As yet, its antigen is unknown. The data belong to a study of T cells expressing NK-cell markers. Study findings and constraints: The share of CD8+ T cells held by dominant NKG2C+ clonotypes was roughly 1.0-7.5% in roughly 6 donors.

The V gene's germline CDR1 is MNHEY and CDR2 SVGEGT. The CDR3 covers 17 residues. TCRdb reanalyzed the 5' RACE reads, giving one entry per CDR3 protein sequence and no DNA. The sample totals over 100,000 distinct CDR3 sequences. Specimen: blood T cells: a sorted CD56 or NKG2C T cell subset, CD4+ or CD8+ T cells, or bulk PBMC T cells (not recorded which). This receptor was taken from a woman between 18 and 70 years old in good health. This chain connects TRBV6-2 or TRBV6-3 to TRBJ2-5; absent DNA, TCRdb's TRBD2 call cannot be checked. The CDR3 is CASSSTPPGLAEETQYF.